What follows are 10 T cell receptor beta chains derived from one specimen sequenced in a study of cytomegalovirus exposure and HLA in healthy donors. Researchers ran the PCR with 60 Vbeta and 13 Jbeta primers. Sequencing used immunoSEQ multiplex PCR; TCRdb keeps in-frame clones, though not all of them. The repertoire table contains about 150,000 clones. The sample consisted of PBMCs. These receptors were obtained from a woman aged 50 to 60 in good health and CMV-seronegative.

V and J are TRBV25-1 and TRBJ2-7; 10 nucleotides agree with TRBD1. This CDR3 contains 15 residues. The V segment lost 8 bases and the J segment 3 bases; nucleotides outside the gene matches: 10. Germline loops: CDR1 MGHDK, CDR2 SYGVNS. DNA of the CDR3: TGTGCCAGCCGAGGGACAGGGGATCTTTTCTACGAGCAGTACTTC. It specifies CASRGTGDLFYEQYF.

The CDR3 spells CASSRGTENTEAFF. CDR3 in DNA: TGTGCCAGTAGTAGGGGGACAGAGAACACTGAAGCTTTCTTT. This chain joins TRBV19 and TRBJ1-1, with TRBD1 matching 7 bases. In germline, CDR1 is LNHDA, CDR2 SQIVND (reference sequence). Trimming took 4 bases from V and 1 from J; bases not matched to a gene: 3. This CDR3 has 14 amino acids.

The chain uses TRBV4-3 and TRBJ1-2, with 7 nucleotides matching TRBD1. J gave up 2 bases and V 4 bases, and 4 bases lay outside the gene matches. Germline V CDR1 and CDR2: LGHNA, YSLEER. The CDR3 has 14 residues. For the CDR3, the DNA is TGCGCCAGCAGCCCCCACAGGGGCAACTATGGCTACACCTTC. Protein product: CASSPHRGNYGYTF.

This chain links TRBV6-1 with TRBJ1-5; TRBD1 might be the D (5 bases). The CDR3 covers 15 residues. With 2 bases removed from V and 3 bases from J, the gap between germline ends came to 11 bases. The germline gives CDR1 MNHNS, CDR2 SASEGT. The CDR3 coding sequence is TGTGCCAGCAGTGAATTAGGGACTTTCAATCAGCCCCAGCATTTT. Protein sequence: CASSELGTFNQPQHF.

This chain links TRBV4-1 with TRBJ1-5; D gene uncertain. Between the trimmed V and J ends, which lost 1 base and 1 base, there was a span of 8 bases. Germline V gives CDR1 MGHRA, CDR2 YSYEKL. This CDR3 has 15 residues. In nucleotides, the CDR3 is TGCGCCAGCAGCCAAGCCAGGCCCAGCAATCAGCCCCAGCATTTT. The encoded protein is CASSQARPSNQPQHF.

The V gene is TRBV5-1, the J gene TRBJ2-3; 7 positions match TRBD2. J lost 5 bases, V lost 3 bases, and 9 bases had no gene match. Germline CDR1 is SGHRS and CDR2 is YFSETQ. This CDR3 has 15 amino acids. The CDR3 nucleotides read TGCGCCAGCAGCTCCCCAAGCGGGACTGGAGATACGCAGTATTTT. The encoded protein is CASSSPSGTGDTQYF.

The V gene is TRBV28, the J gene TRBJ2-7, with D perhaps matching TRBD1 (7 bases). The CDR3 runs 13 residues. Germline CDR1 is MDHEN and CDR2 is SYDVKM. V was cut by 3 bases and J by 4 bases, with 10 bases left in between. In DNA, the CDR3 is TGTGCCAGCAGTTTCCCAGGGGGGTACGAGCAGTACTTC. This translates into CASSFPGGYEQYF.

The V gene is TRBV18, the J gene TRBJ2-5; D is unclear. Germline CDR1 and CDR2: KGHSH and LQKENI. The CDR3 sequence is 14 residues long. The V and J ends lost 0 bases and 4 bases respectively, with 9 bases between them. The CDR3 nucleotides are TGTGCCAGCTCACCACCGGTCACTGGAGAGACCCAGTACTTC. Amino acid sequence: CASSPPVTGETQYF.

The CDR3 spells CASSQGAEGAYLYF. The CDR3 bases are TGTGCCAGCAGCCAAGGGGCTGAGGGCGCCTACTTGTACTTC. The V and J genes are TRBV14 and TRBJ2-7; the D gene is possibly TRBD2 (5 bases). Germline CDR1 and CDR2: SGHDN and FVKESK. Trimming pared 1 base from V and 12 bases from J, leaving 19 bases between. This CDR3 contains 14 residues.

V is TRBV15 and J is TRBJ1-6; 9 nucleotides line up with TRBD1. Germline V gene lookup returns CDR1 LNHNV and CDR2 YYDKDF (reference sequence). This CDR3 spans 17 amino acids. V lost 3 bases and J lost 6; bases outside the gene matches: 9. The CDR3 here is CATSSTHRGRLNSPLHF. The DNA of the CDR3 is TGTGCCACCAGCAGTACTCACAGGGGGCGGCTTAATTCACCCCTCCACTTT.